These T cell receptor beta chains were read from a single sample in a study of blood T cell repertoires in COVID-19. The assay was immunoSEQ multiplex PCR, and TCRdb's table has in-frame clones only and misses some. In the table there are around 300,000 clones, about nine tenths of which are singletons. Sequenced: peripheral blood. These receptors were taken from a woman aged 30 to 39 with active or convalescent COVID-19. Both conserved end residues are part of each CDR3. D genes are given only for firm matches. Rows give clone size only sometimes, using once, few, many, or a class for an expanded clone.

NA TRBJ1-1 TRBD1 TRBV28 TGTGCCAGCATACCGGGACAGGGGGGGAACACTGAAGCTTTCTTT CASIPGQGGNTEAFF
NA TRBJ2-1 NA TRBV5-1 TGCGCCAGCAGCTTGGGAGTGGGGGCAACCTCCTACAATGAGCAGTTCTTC CASSLGVGATSYNEQFF
NA TRBJ1-5 NA TRBV7-2 TGTGCCAGCAGCTTAGATAGGGGAAGTGTAGTTGATCCCCAGCATTTT CASSLDRGSVVDPQHF
NA TRBJ1-1 NA TRBV24-1 TGTGCCACCAGTGATTCAAGTAGGGGGTCTGAAGCTTTCTTT CATSDSSRGSEAFF
NA TRBJ1-2 NA TRBV30 TGTGCCTGGAGTGACTCCTATGGCTACACCTTC CAWSDSYGYTF
once TRBJ2-1 NA TRBV11-3 TGTGCCAGCAGCCCAGAAGCGGGTGAGCAGTTCTTC CASSPEAGEQFF
few TRBJ1-6 TRBD1 TRBV6-5 TGTGCCAGCAGTTACGTCAGGGGGGATGATAGTTCACCCCTCCACTTT CASSYVRGDDSSPLHF
once TRBJ1-1 NA TRBV19 TGTGCCAGTAGTATTATCAAGGGAGTGGGGAACACTGAAGCTTTCTTT CASSIIKGVGNTEAFF
NA TRBJ2-5 TRBD2 TRBV6-6 TGTGCCAGCAGTTACGGGACTAGCTGGGAGACCCAGTACTTC CASSYGTSWETQYF
few TRBJ1-1 TRBD1 TRBV10-3 TGTGCCATCAGTGAGCCCGGGACAGGCACTGAAGCTTTCTTT CAISEPGTGTEAFF
NA TRBJ1-1 TRBD1 TRBV29-1 TGCAGCGTTGGAGGGGCGGGAACAGGGGCTGAAGCTTTCTTT CSVGGAGTGAEAFF
NA TRBJ1-2 TRBD1 TRBV9 TGTGCCAGCAGCGTCCGGGACAGCTATGGCTACACCTTC CASSVRDSYGYTF
NA TRBJ2-7 TRBD1 TRBV29-1 TGCAGCGTCAACGGGGACAGCTACGAGCAGTACTTC CSVNGDSYEQYF
NA TRBJ2-2 TRBD1 TRBV5-1 TGCGCCAGCAGCCCACGACAGGGGAACACCGGGGAGCTGTTTTTT CASSPRQGNTGELFF
NA TRBJ1-4 TRBD1 TRBV5-1 TGCGCCAGCAGCCTTTATACAGGGACAGGGAAGGCTGAAAAACTGTTTTTT CASSLYTGTGKAEKLFF
NA TRBJ1-2 TRBD1 TRBV18 TGTGCCAGCAAAACCTCAGGGGGCCCATCCCTTGGCTACACCTTC CASKTSGGPSLGYTF
NA TRBJ1-5 TRBD1 TRBV6-2/TRBV6-3 TGTGCCAGCAGCCGAGACAGGGGTTGGCGTAATCAGCCCCAGCATTTT CASSRDRGWRNQPQHF
NA TRBJ2-7 TRBD1 TRBV27 TGTGCCAGCAGGCGAGCTACAGGGGCGTCCTACGAGCAGTACTTC CASRRATGASYEQYF
NA TRBJ2-2 NA TRBV7-9 TGTGCCAGCAGCCTTAACACCGGGGAGCTGTTTTTT CASSLNTGELFF
few TRBJ1-1 NA TRBV6-5 TGTGCCAGCAGTTACTCGCGGGGTTATGAAGCTTTCTTT CASSYSRGYEAFF
NA TRBJ1-3 NA TRBV6-1 TGTGCCAGCAGTGAAGCGCACGGGGTACTCTCTGGAAACACCATATATTTT CASSEAHGVLSGNTIYF
NA TRBJ2-2 NA TRBV5-4 TGTGCCAGCAGCTCTGGGCGGGGCCGGGAGCTGTTTTTT CASSSGRGRELFF
NA TRBJ1-2 NA TRBV7-2 TGTGCCAGCAGGTTGGCAGGTCTTAACTATGGCTACACCTTC CASRLAGLNYGYTF
NA TRBJ2-7 NA TRBV11-2 TGTGCCAGCAGCGCTTCCCTGGACATCGACTCCTACGAGCAGTACTTC CASSASLDIDSYEQYF
NA TRBJ2-2 TRBD2 TRBV24-1 TGTGCCACCAGTGATCGGACTAGCGGGGCGAACACCGGGGAGCTGTTTTTT CATSDRTSGANTGELFF
NA TRBJ1-6 NA TRBV7-9 TGTGCCAGCAGCTTAGGAGCGGCCGACAATTCACCCCTCCACTTT CASSLGAADNSPLHF
NA TRBJ2-1 NA TRBV7-3 TGTGCCAGCAGCCCAGGGGTCAGCTCCTACAATGAGCAGTTCTTC CASSPGVSSYNEQFF
NA TRBJ2-1 TRBD1 TRBV5-1 TGCGCCAGCAGTTTGACAGGGTCTCCCGATGAGCAGTTCTTC CASSLTGSPDEQFF
NA TRBJ1-1 NA TRBV27 TGTGCCACCCTCCTGGGGGGGGGTGAAGCTTTCTTT CATLLGGGEAFF
NA TRBJ1-3 NA TRBV3-1/TRBV3-2 TGTGCCAGCAATAACGGCGCAGCGGGAAACACCATATATTTT CASNNGAAGNTIYF
NA TRBJ2-6 TRBD1 TRBV2 TGTGCCAGCACGGGACAGGGCTCTGGGGCCAACGTCCTGACTTTC CASTGQGSGANVLTF